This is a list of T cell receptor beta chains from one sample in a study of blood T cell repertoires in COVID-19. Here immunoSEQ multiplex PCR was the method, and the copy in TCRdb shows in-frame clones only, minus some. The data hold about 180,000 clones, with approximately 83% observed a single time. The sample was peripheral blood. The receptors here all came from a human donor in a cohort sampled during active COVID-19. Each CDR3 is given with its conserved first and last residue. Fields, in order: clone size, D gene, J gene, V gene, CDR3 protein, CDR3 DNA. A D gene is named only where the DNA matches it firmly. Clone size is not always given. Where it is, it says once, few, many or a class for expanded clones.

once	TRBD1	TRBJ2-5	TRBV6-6	CASSEGQGIETQYF	TGTGCCAGCAGTGAGGGACAGGGAATAGAGACCCAGTACTTC
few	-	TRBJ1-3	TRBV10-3	CAIARQLASGNTIYF	TGTGCCATCGCCCGACAGCTCGCCTCTGGAAACACCATATATTTT
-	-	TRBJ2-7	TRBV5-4	CASSLDLVEQYF	TGTGCCAGCAGCTTAGACTTAGTAGAGCAGTACTTC
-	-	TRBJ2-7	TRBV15	CATSRVEGEQYF	TGTGCCACCAGCAGAGTGGAGGGCGAGCAGTACTTC
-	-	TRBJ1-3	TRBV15	CATSTSGGPGNTIYF	TGTGCCACCAGCACCTCGGGAGGACCTGGAAACACCATATATTTT
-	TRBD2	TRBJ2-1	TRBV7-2	CASSPVGSGRNEQFF	TGTGCCAGCAGCCCGGTGGGTAGCGGGAGAAATGAGCAGTTCTTC
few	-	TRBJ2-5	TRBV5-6	CASSTPTGETQYF	TGTGCCAGCAGCACACCGACTGGGGAGACCCAGTACTTC
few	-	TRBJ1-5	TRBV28	CASSSGAVDQPQHF	TGTGCCAGCAGCTCCGGAGCCGTAGATCAGCCCCAGCATTTT
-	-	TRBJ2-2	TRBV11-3	CASSAGLNTGELFF	TGTGCCAGCAGCGCGGGTCTAAACACCGGGGAGCTGTTTTTT
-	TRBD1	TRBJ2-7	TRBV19	CASATGGARDEQYF	TGTGCCAGTGCAACAGGGGGCGCGAGGGACGAGCAGTACTTC
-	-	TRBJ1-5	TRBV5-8	CASSITSYSNQPQHF	TGTGCCAGCAGCATAACGAGTTATAGCAATCAGCCCCAGCATTTT
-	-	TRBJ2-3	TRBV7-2	CASSLSVDTQYF	TGTGCCAGCAGCTTATCGGTCGATACGCAGTATTTT
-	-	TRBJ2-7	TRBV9	CASSVGLDYEQYF	TGTGCCAGCAGCGTAGGGCTCGACTACGAGCAGTACTTC
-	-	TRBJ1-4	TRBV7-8	CASSLTGYEKLFF	TGTGCCAGCAGCTTAACAGGGTATGAAAAACTGTTTTTT
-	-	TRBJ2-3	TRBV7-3	CASSLDRGTQYF	TGTGCCAGCAGCTTAGACCGCGGGACGCAGTATTTT
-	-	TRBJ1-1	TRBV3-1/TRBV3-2	CASSFRGTEAFF	TGTGCCAGCAGCTTCAGGGGAACTGAAGCTTTCTTT
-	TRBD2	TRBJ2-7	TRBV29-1	CSVEAGGNPSYEQYF	TGCAGCGTTGAAGCCGGGGGGAATCCCTCCTACGAGCAGTACTTC
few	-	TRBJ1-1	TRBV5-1	CASSHLDSNTEAFF	TGCGCCAGCAGCCATTTGGACTCGAACACTGAAGCTTTCTTT